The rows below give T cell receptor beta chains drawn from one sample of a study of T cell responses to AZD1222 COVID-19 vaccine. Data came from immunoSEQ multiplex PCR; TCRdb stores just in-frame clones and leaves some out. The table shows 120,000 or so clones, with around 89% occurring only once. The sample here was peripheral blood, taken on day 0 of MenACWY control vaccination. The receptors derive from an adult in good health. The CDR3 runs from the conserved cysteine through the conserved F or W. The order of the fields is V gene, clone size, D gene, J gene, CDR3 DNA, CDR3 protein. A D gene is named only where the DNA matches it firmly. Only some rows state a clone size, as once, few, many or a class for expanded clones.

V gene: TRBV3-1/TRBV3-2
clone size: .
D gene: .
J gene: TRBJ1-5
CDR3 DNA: TGTGCCAGCAGCGTACAGGCTCTTTGGCATCATCAGCCCCAGCATTTT
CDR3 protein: CASSVQALWHHQPQHF

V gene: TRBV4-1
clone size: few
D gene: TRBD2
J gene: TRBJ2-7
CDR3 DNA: TGCGCCAGCAGCCAACCTAGCGGGAGGGCCGGCTCCTACGAGCAGTACTTC
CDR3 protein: CASSQPSGRAGSYEQYF

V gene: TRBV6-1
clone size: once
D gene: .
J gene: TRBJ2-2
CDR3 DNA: TGTGCCAGCAGTGAAGTCCAGCCCACCGGGGAGCTGTTTTTT
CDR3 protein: CASSEVQPTGELFF

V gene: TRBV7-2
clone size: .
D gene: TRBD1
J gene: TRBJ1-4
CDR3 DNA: TGTGCCAGCAGCACGCCGGGACAGGGTGAAAAACTGTTTTTT
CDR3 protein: CASSTPGQGEKLFF

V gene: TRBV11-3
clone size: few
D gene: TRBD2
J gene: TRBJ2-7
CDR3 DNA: TGTGCCAGCAGCTCAAGGACTAGCGGGCCAGCCTACGAGCAGTACTTC
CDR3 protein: CASSSRTSGPAYEQYF

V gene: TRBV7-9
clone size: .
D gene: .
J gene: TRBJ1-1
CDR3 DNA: TGTGCCAGCAGCTTCCCGAACACTGAAGCTTTCTTT
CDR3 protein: CASSFPNTEAFF

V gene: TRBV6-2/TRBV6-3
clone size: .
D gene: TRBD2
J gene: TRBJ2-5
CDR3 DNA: TGTGCCAGCAGTTCGGGACTAGCGGGATTGCAGACCCAGTACTTC
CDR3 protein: CASSSGLAGLQTQYF

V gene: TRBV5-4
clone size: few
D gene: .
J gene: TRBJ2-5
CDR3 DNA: TGTGCCAGCAGCCCAGGTGGTAGCGGAATGAAAGAGACCCAGTACTTC
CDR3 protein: CASSPGGSGMKETQYF

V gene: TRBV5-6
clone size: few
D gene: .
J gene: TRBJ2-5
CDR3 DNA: TGTGCCAGCAGCTCTCAAGAGACCCAGTACTTC
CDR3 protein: CASSSQETQYF

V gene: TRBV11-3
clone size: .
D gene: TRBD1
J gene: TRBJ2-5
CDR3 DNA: TGTGCCAGCGGCAGACAGGGTGTAGTTGAGACCCAGTACTTC
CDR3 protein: CASGRQGVVETQYF

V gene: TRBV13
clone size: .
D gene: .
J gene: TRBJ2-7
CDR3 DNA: TGTGCCAGCAGGTCAAGGGGTGATAACTACGAGCAGTACTTC
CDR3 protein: CASRSRGDNYEQYF

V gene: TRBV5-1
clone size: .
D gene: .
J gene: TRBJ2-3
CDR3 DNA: TGCGCCAGCAGCTTAGACGGAGTGGGCACAGATACGCAGTATTTT
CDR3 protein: CASSLDGVGTDTQYF

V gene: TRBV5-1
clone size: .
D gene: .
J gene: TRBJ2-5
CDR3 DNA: TGCGCCAGCAGCCAGTACCCGGGGGTAGGGACCCAGTACTTC
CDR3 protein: CASSQYPGVGTQYF

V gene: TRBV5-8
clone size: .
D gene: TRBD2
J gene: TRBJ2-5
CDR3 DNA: TGTGCCAGCAGCCCGCAACTAGCGGGAGAGGGTGAGACCCAGTACTTC
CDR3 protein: CASSPQLAGEGETQYF

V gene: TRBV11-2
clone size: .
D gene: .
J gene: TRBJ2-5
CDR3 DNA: TGTGCCGTGCACTCAGGGGCACAAGAGACCCAGTACTTC
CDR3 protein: CAVHSGAQETQYF

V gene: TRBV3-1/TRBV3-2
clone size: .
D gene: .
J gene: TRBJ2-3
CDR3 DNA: TGTGCCAGCAGCCAAGATGGGGGGCTCCGGGATACGCAGTATTTT
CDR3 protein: CASSQDGGLRDTQYF

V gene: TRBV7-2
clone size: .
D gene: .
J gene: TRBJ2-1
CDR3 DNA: TGTGCCAGCAGCCGCCCGGGCTCCTACAATGAGCAGTTCTTC
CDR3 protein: CASSRPGSYNEQFF

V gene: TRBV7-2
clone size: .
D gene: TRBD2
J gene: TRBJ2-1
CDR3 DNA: TGTGCCAGCAGCTTAGTAGGGACTAGTATTTACGATGAGCAGTTCTTC
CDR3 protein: CASSLVGTSIYDEQFF

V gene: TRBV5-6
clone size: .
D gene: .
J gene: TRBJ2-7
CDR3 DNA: TGTGCCAGCAGCTTTAGTACCGAAGAGCAGTACTTC
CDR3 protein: CASSFSTEEQYF

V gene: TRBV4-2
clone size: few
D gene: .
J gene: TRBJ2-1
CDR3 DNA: TGTGCCAGCAGCCAAGACGTAGCTCGGGGAAGGATCTCCTACAATGAGCAGTTCTTC
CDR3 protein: CASSQDVARGRISYNEQFF

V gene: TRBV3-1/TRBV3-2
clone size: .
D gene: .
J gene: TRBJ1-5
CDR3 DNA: TGTGCCAGCAGCCAAGACCGATTTAATCAGCCCCAGCATTTT
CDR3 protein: CASSQDRFNQPQHF

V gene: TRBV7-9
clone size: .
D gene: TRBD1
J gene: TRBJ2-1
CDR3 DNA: TGTGCCAGCAGCTTTTGGACAGGGGCCAATGAGCAGTTCTTC
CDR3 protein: CASSFWTGANEQFF

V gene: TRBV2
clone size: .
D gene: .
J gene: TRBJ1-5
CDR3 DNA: TGTGCCAGCAGACAGTACAATCAGCCCCAGCATTTT
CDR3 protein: CASRQYNQPQHF

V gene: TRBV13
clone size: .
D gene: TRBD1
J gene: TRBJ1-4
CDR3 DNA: TGTGCCAGCAGCTCTTTACAGGGGGCTATATTAACTAATGAAAAACTGTTTTTT
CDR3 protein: CASSSLQGAILTNEKLFF

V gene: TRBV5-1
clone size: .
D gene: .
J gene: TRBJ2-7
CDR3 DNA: TGCGCCAGCAGCTTCCTTACAGGGAACTACGAGCAGTACTTC
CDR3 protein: CASSFLTGNYEQYF

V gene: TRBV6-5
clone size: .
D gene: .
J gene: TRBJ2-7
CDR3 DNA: TGTGCCAGCAGATCCCCCACGGGCGAGCAGTACTTC
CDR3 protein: CASRSPTGEQYF

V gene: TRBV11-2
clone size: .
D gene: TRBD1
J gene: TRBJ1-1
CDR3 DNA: TGTGCCAGCAGCTTAGGGGCAGGGGGATGGACTGAAGCTTTCTTT
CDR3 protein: CASSLGAGGWTEAFF

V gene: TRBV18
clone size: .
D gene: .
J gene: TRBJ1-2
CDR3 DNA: TGTGCCAGCTCACCCGCAGACGACTATGGCTACACCTTC
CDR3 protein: CASSPADDYGYTF

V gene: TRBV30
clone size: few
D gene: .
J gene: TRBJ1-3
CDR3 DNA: TGTGCCTGGAGTGTACTAACAGGGAAAGAGGGAAACACCATATATTTT
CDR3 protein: CAWSVLTGKEGNTIYF

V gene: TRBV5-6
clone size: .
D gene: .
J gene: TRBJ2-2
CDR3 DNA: TGTGCCAGCAGCTTGAGTCTAAACACCGGGGAGCTGTTTTTT
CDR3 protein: CASSLSLNTGELFF

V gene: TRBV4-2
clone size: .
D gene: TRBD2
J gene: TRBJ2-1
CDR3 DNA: TGTGCCAGCAGCCAAGATTGGAGTAGCGGGAGCCCCAATGAGCAGTTCTTC
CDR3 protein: CASSQDWSSGSPNEQFF

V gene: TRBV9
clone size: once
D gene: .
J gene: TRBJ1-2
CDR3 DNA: TGTGCCAGCAGCCTGGGGGGCCTTGATAACTATGGCTACACCTTC
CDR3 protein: CASSLGGLDNYGYTF

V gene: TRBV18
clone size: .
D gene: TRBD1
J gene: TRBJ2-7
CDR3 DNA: TGTGCCAGCTTGGACAGGGCAACATCGATCGAGCAGTACTTC
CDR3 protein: CASLDRATSIEQYF

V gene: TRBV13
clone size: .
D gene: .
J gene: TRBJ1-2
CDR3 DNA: TGTGCCAGCAGCTTCGGTGCTAACTATGGCTACACCTTC
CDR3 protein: CASSFGANYGYTF

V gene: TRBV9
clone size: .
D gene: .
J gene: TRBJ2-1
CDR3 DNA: TGTGCCAGCAGCGTAGGGGACCCAATCTACAATGAGCAGTTCTTC
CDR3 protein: CASSVGDPIYNEQFF

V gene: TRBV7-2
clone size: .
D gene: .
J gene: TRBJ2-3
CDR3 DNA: TGTGCCAGCAGCTCGGGACCTAGTTGGGATACGCAGTATTTT
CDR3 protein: CASSSGPSWDTQYF

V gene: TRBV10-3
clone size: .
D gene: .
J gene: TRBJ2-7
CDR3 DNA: TGTGCCATCAGTGAAATAGGCGAGCAGTACTTC
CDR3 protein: CAISEIGEQYF

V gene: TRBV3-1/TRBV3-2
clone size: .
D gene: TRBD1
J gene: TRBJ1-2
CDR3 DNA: TGTGCCAGCAGCCGGGGGGGGACAGGGAACTATGGCTACACCTTC
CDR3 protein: CASSRGGTGNYGYTF

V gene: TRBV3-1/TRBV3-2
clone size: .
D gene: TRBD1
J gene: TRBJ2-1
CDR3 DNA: TGTGCCAGCAGCCAGATGACAGGGGGCGGGTATGAGCAGTTCTTC
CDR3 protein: CASSQMTGGGYEQFF